This TCR beta chain was captured in a study of blood T cell repertoires in COVID-19. Germline V gene data show CDR1 as LNHNV and CDR2 as YYDKDF (reference sequence). The CDR3 sequence is 15 residues long. V was clipped by 5 bases and J by 4 bases; unmatched bases: 4. The data were produced by immunoSEQ multiplex PCR, yet TCRdb's version contains in-frame clones alone and is incomplete. The sample shows 250,000 to 300,000 clones, over 65% of them seen only once. The rearrangement links TRBV15 to TRBJ2-3, with 12 bases lining up with TRBD2. Sequenced: peripheral blood. This receptor was obtained from a man in his sixties who had recovered from COVID-19. Here the CDR3 DNA reads TGTGCCACCAGCCGGACTAGCGGGGTTGCAGATACGCAGTATTTT. Translated: CATSRTSGVADTQYF.